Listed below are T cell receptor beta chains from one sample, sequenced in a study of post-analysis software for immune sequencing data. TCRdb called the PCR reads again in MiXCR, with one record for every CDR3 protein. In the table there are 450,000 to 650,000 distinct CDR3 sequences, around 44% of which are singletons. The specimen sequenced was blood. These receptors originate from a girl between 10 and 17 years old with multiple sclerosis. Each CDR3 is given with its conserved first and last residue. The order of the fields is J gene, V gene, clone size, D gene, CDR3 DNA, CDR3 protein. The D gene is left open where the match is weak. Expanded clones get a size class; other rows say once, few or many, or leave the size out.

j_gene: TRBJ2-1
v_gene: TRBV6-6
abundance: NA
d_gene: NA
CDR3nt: TGTGCCAGCAGTCTGACTAGTAGGGAGCAGTTCTTC
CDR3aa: CASSLTSREQFF

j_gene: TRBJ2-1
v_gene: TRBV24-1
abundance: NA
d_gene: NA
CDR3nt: TGTGCCACCTCATCTGACGAGGCGGAGACCCCCGACAATGAGCAGTTCTTC
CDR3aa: CATSSDEAETPDNEQFF

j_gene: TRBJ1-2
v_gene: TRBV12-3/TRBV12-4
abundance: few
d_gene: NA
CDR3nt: TGTGCCAGCAGTTTATCGGGGGCAGATGGCTACACCTTC
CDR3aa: CASSLSGADGYTF

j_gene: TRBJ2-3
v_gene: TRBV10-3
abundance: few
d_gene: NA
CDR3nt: TGTGCCTTCGGCGGAGGGGGGGATACGCAGTATTTT
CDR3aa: CAFGGGGDTQYF

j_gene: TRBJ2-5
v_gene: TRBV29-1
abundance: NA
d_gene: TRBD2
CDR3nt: TGCAGCGTTGAAGGGGGAACGGGACTAGCGGGGTTTGGGACCCAGTACTTC
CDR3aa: CSVEGGTGLAGFGTQYF

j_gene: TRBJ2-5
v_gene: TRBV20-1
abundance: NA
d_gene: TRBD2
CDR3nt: TGCAGTGCTAGGCCCGGGGGGGCATCGGAGACCCAGTACTTC
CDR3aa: CSARPGGASETQYF

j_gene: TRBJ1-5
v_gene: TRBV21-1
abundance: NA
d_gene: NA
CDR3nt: TGTGCCAGCAGCATCAAAGAGGGGGACAGGGACAATCAGCCCCAGCATTTT
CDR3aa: CASSIKEGDRDNQPQHF

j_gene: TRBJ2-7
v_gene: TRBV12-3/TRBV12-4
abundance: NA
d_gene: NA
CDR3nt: TGTGCCAGCAGTCTCCACATTGGAGGCGAGCAGTACTTC
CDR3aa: CASSLHIGGEQYF

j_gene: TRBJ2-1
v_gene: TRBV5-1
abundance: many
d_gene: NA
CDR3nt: TGCGCCAGCAGCTTGAGGGGCAACAATGAGCAGTTCTTC
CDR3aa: CASSLRGNNEQFF

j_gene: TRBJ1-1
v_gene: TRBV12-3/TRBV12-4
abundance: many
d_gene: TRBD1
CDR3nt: TGTGCCAGCAGTTACAGGGGGCCGGACACTGAAGCTTTCTTT
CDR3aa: CASSYRGPDTEAFF

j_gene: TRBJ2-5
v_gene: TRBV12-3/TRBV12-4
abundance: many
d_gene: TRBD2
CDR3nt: TGTGCCAGCAGTTTAACTAGCGCCGAAGAGACCCAGTACTTC
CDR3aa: CASSLTSAEETQYF

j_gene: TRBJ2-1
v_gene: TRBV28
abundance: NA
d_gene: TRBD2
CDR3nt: TGTGCCAGCAGTTTATTGCTAGCGGGAGGAGCTGAGCAGTTCTTC
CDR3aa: CASSLLLAGGAEQFF

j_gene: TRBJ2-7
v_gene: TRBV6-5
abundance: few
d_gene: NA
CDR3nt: TGTGCCAGCAGTTACTCCCGACAGGCCTCCTACGAGCAGTACTTC
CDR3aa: CASSYSRQASYEQYF

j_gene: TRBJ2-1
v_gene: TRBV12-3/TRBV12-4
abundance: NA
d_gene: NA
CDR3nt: TGTGCCAGCAGTTTAGGGGGGAGGCCGGGCAATGAGCAGTTCTTC
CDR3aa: CASSLGGRPGNEQFF

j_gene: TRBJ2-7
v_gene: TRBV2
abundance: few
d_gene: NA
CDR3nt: TGTGCCAGCAGTCCAAGTCTCCTACGCGAGCAGTACTTC
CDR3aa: CASSPSLLREQYF

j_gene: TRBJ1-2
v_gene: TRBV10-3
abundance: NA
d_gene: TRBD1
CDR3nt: TGTGCCATCAGTGAGTCGCTCCCGGGACAGGGAGACTATGGCTACACCTTC
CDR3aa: CAISESLPGQGDYGYTF

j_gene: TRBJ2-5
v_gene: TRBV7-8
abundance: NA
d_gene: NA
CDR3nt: TGCATGACCCGGGGGCAAGAGACCCAGTACTTC
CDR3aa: CMTRGQETQYF

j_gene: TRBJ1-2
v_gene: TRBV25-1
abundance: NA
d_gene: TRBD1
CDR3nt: TGTGCCAGCAGTGAAGGGACAGTCTATGGCTACACCTTC
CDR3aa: CASSEGTVYGYTF

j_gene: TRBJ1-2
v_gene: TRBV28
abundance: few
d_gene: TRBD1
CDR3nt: TGTGCCAGCAGTTTAGGGGGACAGGGATCGGATGGCTACACCTTC
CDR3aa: CASSLGGQGSDGYTF

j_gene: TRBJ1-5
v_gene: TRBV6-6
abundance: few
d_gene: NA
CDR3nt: TGTGCCAGCAGTTGGACAGAAAGGAGGGATCAGCCCCAGCATTTT
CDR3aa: CASSWTERRDQPQHF

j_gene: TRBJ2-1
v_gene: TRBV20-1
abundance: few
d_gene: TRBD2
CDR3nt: TGCAGTGCCAGACGGCGGGGGTTCTCCTACAATGAGCAGTTCTTC
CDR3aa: CSARRRGFSYNEQFF

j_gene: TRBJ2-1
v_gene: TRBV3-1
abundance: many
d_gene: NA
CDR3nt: TGTGCCAGCAGCCCAGGGGGACTAGTCTCCTACAATGAGCAGTTCTTC
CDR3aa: CASSPGGLVSYNEQFF

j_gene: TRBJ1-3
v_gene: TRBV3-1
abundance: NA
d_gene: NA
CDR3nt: TGTGCCAGCAGCCATTACCAGGCTGGAAACACCATATATTTT
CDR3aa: CASSHYQAGNTIYF

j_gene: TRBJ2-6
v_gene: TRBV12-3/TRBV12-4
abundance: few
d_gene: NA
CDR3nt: TGTGCCAGCAGTCAGGCGGGGAGCTCTGGGGCCAACGTCCTGACTTTC
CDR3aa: CASSQAGSSGANVLTF

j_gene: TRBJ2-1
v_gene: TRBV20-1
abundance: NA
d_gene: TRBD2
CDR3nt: TGCAGCTCAGTTGGGGCTAGCGGGAGGTTGAACAATGAGCAGTTCTTC
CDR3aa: CSSVGASGRLNNEQFF

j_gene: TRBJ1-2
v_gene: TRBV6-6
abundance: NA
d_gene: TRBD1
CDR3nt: TGTGCCAGCAGTTGTGGGACAGTACAAGATGGCTACACCTTC
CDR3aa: CASSCGTVQDGYTF

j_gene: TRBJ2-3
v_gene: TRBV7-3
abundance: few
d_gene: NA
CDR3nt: TGTGCCAGCAGCAACTCGGAGGGGGGGACGCAGTATTTT
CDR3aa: CASSNSEGGTQYF

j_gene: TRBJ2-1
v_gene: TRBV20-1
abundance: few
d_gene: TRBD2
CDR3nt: TGCAGTGCTAGAGATCCCCGACTAGCGGGAGCCAATGAGCAGTTCTTC
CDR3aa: CSARDPRLAGANEQFF

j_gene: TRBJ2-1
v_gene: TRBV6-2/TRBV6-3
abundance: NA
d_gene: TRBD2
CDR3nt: TGTGCCAGCAGTCCCGGGACTAGCGGGAGCTACAATGAGCAGTTCTTC
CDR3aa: CASSPGTSGSYNEQFF

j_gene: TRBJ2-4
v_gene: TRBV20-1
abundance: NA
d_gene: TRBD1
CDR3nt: TGCAGTGCCCGACAGGGGGCAGGTAGAAACATTCAGTACTTC
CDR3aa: CSARQGAGRNIQYF

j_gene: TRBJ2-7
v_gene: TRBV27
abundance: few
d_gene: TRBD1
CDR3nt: TGTGCCAGCAGTCCGTACCGACAGGGGAGCTACGAGCAGTACTTC
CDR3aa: CASSPYRQGSYEQYF

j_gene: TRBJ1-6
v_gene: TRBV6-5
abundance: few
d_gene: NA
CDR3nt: TGTGCCAGCAGCGGTCCCGCGGCAGGGTGGCATTCACCCCTCCACTTT
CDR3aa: CASSGPAAGWHSPLHF

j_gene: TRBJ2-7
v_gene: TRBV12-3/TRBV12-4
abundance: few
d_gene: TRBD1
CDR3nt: TGTGCCAGCACTACCGCCGCTGACAGGGTACTCTACGAGCAGTACTTC
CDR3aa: CASTTAADRVLYEQYF

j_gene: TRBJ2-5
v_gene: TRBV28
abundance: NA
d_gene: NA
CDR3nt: TGTGCCAGCAGCTGGAAGGAAGAGACCCAGTACTTC
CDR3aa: CASSWKEETQYF

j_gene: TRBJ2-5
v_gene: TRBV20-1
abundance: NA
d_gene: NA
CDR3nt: TGCAGTGCTAGAACCGACGTCACGGGGACCCAGTACTTC
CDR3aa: CSARTDVTGTQYF

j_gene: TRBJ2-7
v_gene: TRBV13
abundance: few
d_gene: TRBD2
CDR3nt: TGTGCCAGCAGTTCAACAGGACTAGCGGGGGAGATCTACGAGCAGTACTTC
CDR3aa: CASSSTGLAGEIYEQYF

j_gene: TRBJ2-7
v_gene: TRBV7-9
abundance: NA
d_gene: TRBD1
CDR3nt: TGTGCCAGCAGCTTACTAGTGTCAGGGGGTCTCTACGAGCGGTACTTC
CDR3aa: CASSLLVSGGLYERYF

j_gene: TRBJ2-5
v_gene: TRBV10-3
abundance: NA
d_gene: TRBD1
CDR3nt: TGTGCCATCAGATCCCCGGGACAGGGGGCAGAGACCCAGTACTTC
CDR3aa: CAIRSPGQGAETQYF

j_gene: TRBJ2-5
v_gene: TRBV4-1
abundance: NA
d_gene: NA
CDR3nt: TGCGCCAGCAGCCAAGGAGGTGCTACGGGCGGGGCCGAGACCCAGTACTTC
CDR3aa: CASSQGGATGGAETQYF

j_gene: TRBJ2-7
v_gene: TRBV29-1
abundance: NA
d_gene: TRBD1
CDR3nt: TGCAGCGTTGAAGATAGGTTCCGGGACAGGGGTCCCTACGAGCAGTACTTC
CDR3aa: CSVEDRFRDRGPYEQYF

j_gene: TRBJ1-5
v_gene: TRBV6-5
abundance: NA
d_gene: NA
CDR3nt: TGTGCCAGCAGTTACACGGACCATAGCAATCAGCCCCAGCATTTT
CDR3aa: CASSYTDHSNQPQHF

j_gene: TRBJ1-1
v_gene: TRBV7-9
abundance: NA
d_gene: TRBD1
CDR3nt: TGTGCCAGCAGAATAGACAGGGTTAACACTGAAGCTTTCTTT
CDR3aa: CASRIDRVNTEAFF

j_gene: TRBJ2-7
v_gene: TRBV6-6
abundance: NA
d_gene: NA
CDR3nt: TGTGCCAGCAGCTACCAGGACAGCTCCTACGAGCAGTACTTC
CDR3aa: CASSYQDSSYEQYF

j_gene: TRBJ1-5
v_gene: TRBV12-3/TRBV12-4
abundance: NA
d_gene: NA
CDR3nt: TGTGCCAGCAGTTCCTCCCGGGGTCGCAATCAGCCCCAGCATTTT
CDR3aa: CASSSSRGRNQPQHF

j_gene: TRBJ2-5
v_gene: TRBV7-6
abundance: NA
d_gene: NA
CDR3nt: TGTGCCAGCAGCTTAGGAATGATGAGGGTACAAGAGACCCAGTACTTC
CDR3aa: CASSLGMMRVQETQYF

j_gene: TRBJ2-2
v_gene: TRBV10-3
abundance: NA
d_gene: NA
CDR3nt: TGTGCCATCAGTGAATTGCCGTCGACCGGGGAGCTGTTTTTT
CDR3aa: CAISELPSTGELFF

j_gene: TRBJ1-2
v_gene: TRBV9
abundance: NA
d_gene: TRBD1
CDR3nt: TGTGCCGGCAGCGGAGCCGGGACAGGGTTAAACGGCTACACCTTC
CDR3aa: CAGSGAGTGLNGYTF

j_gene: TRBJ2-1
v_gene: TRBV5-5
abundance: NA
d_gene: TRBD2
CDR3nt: TGTGCCAGCAGTTTGGGGACTAGCGGGGGCCACCGGTCGTACAATGAGCAGTTCTTC
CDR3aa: CASSLGTSGGHRSYNEQFF